This T cell receptor beta chain was sequenced in a study of T cell responses to AZD1222 COVID-19 vaccine. General observations from the study: The donor cohort was predominantly white British with a female majority, and clonal diversity may have been underestimated. Following two doses of AZD1222, Spike-specific TCR breadth and depth rose. It was only after the peak T cell response that any repertoires were sampled.

On this clone itself: What it binds is not known.

This table comes from immunoSEQ multiplex PCR, and its TCRdb copy is limited to in-frame clones, with some not included. The sample lists approximately 110,000 clones, about 90% occurring once. CDR3 length equals 18 residues. With 2 bases removed from V and 1 base from J, the gap between germline ends came to 15 bases. The V gene's germline CDR1 is SEHNR and CDR2 FQNEAQ (reference sequence). V is TRBV7-9 and J is TRBJ1-6; D gene uncertain. Sequencing was performed on peripheral blood, taken 28 days after the second AZD1222 dose. The clonotype was recovered from an adult who received the AZD1222 COVID-19 vaccine. CDR3 sequence reads: CASSLYSTGSSYNSPLHF. CDR3 coding DNA: TGTGCCAGCAGCTTATATTCCACCGGGTCTTCCTATAATTCACCCCTCCACTTT.